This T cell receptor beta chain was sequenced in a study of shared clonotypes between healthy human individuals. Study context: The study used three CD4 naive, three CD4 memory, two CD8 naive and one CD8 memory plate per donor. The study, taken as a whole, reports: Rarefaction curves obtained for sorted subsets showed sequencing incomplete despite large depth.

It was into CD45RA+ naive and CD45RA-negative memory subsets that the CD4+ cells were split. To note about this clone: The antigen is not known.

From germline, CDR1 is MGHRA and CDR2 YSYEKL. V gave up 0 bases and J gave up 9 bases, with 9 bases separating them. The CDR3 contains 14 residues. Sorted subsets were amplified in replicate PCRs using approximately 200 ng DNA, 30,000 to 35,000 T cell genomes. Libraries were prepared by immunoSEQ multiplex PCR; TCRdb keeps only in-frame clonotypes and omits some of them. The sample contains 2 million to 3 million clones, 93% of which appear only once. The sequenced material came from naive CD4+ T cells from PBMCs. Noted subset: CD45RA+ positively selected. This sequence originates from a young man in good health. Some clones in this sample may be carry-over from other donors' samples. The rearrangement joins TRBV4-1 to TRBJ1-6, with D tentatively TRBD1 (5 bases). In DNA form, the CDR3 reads TGCGCCAGCAGCCAAGACAGGGATACTTCACCCCTCCACTTT. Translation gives CASSQDRDTSPLHF.